This T cell receptor (beta chain) was sequenced for a study of cytomegalovirus exposure and HLA in healthy donors (dated 2017 in TCRdb). Regarding the study in general: An earlier analysis of 587 of the donors reported about 260 Gb of sequence data and around 120 million unique TCR beta sequences obtained from around 180 million T cells. Roughly 300 gigabases of sequencing data and about 92 million unique TCR sequences made up an early release that covered 640 HLA-typed donors. Among the roughly 400 genotyped donors, around 81% belonged to the genetic ancestry cluster associated with self-reported Caucasian donors. The study aimed to test whether cataloging public T cell receptors could reveal signatures of past pathogen exposure. The T cell repertoires of under 750 subjects were profiled by immunosequencing and related to cytomegalovirus serostatus. A separate validation cohort of roughly 110 different subjects was used in addition to the roughly 640-subject first cohort. High-throughput TCR immunosequencing, statistical association of individual TCRs with disease status, and machine learning were combined to predict cytomegalovirus infection status. To study patterns of TCR occurrence, a later analysis re-analyzed previously published TCR beta repertoires from more than 550 donors and added high-resolution HLA genotyping. The later analysis used no new phenotypic data to find candidate immune exposures, relying instead on TCR beta sequences and their occurrence across donors. An earlier analysis of more than 450 of the donors used high-throughput TCR beta sequencing to judge whether each TCR beta V gene segment behaved as functional or pseudogenic. Donor age, sex, ethnicity and CMV serostatus were compiled alongside the repertoire data. A later genetic analysis took genome-wide SNP genotypes for about 60% of the roughly 670 donors and used that subset as a discovery cohort. All discovery cohort repertoires had been generated on a single sequencing platform. HLA typing included class I and class II loci at four-digit resolution. Typing coverage varied by locus: about 629-640 donors for A, B, C, DRB1 and DQB1; approximately 520 for DQA1; more than 600 for DPA1; fewer than 480 for DPB1. A few DR-DQ haplotypes were treated as single units for association and clustering because of strong linkage in the cohort. On average, around 230,000 unique TCR beta nucleotide sequences were sequenced per donor among a few hundred genotyped donors of the cohort, with roughly 18% of those sequences being non-productive.

Library prep was done by the immunoSEQ multiplex PCR assay. For the multiplex PCR, a mixture combining 60 forward primers for TCR Vbeta segments and 13 reverse primers for TCR Jbeta segments was used. The CDR3 region of rearranged TCR beta genes was amplified from genomic DNA with a multiplex PCR assay. The Illumina HiSeq System was used to sequence the amplified TCR beta libraries as 87-base-pair reads. On the study's bioinformatics: Across the 666 repertoires, a later analysis counted tens of millions of unique TCR beta chains, 9 million to 14 million of which were shared by at least two donors. Raw reads were error-corrected and collapsed into unique sequences with a nearest-neighbor algorithm that merged closely related sequences to remove PCR and sequencing errors. CDR3 sequences were aligned to IMGT reference sequences to assign V, D and J gene segments. Each retained sequence needed at least a six-nucleotide match to both a V gene segment and a J gene segment. Rearrangements were called productive when the CDR3 lacked stop codons and stayed in frame with V and J; all others were non-productive. Following IMGT convention, CDR3 was defined as the stretch from the second conserved V-encoded cysteine up to the conserved J-encoded phenylalanine. The earlier analysis of approximately 590 of the donors excluded any sequence lacking an unambiguous match to a single V gene segment. An earlier analysis of 587 of the donors called V segments functional above 56.7% productive rearrangements and segregating when the between-donor standard deviation exceeded 5%. A statistical classification framework was built for diagnosing cytomegalovirus status from the catalog of TCR beta chain sequences. A later analysis assigned V and J genes by comparing TCR nucleotide sequences with IMGT/GENE-DB human TR gene sequences. In a later analysis, CDR3 sequences and most-parsimonious VDJ recombination scenarios were assigned using the TCRdist pipeline. In a later analysis, each TCR beta chain was defined by its CDR3 amino acid sequence together with its V-gene family, and reads lacking a unique V-gene family were excluded. To address suspected cross-contamination and a sequencing artifact, a later analysis removed roughly 640 highly shared, low-generation-probability nucleotide sequences. A later analysis calculated a clonal expansion index for each public chain from normalized within-repertoire ranks of inferred template counts. Generation probabilities in a later analysis came from a VDJ recombination model fitted to out-of-frame rearrangements, and those results were checked against IGoR. Hypergeometric tests were used in a later analysis to score TCR-TCR, TCR-HLA and TCR-CMV co-occurrence, with a repertoire-size bias correction applied to the TCR pairs. In a later analysis, false discovery rates were estimated by permuting HLA or CMV assignments 20 times. In a later analysis, co-occurring TCRs were grouped with DBSCAN, and TCRdist sequence similarity was added when clustering was performed within HLA-allele-positive subsets. Co-occurrence clustering excluded repertoires with fewer than 30,000 or more than 120,000 public chains, plus five with anomalous nucleotide sharing. The immuneACCESS repertoire file appears here via TCRdb, limited to in-frame rearrangements. These files lack a portion of the clones; in checked studies, under half of the deficit traces to unresolved V genes, and the cause of the others is not known. V, J and clone size reflect that table, while D and trimming were determined from the DNA. The sample has 85,000 to 100,000 clones on record, 79% of them singletons. Of the sample, less than 3.5% falls within the top ten clones.

This clone was counted once. Its antigen is unknown. Per-base quality was not reported, and no clone a single base away is much larger than it. The cohort consisted of 600 to 750 healthy bone marrow donors. At the time of sampling, every cohort member was nominally healthy, though immune exposures that went unrecorded were likely present. The donor was CMV seropositive and was included in the group of 289 seropositive cohort members. Every donor gave a peripheral blood sample, and the peripheral blood mononuclear cells from that sample were used for TCR beta sequencing. Genomic DNA extraction from the blood cell samples was performed with the Qiagen DNeasy Blood Extraction Kit. From V the trimming removes 5 bases and from J it removes 6 bases, while the gene matches leave 0 bases of the junction unaccounted for. The germline V gene (reference sequence) specifies SEHNR as CDR1 and FQNEAQ as CDR2. Inclusive of the bounding cysteine and phenylalanine, the CDR3 is 11 residues long. Only CDR3 DNA is held: 33 bases, read in frame from base 1.

What the authors observed across the whole study: The authors suggested that the approach could potentially be generalized to other disease states and immunological phenotypes. A later analysis found that HLA-associated TCR beta chains were more clonally expanded and had lower generation probabilities than equally common non-associated chains. In this cohort, only TCR beta chains were sequenced, and detectable features were limited by the absence of alpha or paired-chain data. CMV serostatus was the only immune exposure information available for the cohort. The presence/absence analyses assumed that sequencing depth was roughly uniform across donors, and that assumption may not be true. In a later genetic analysis, fewer N-insertions in productive TCRs were reported among donors in an Asian-associated ancestry cluster than the roughly 670-donor mean. Because some donors lacked HLA typing at each locus, the association tests relied only on the typed subset. At a false discovery rate of 0.05, a later analysis linked 15,000 to 20,000 TCR beta sequences to specific HLA alleles. According to a later analysis, most CMV-associated TCR beta chains appeared to be HLA-restricted, and the HLA associations seemed to be driven largely by CMV exposure. The classifier was reported to diagnose cytomegalovirus status with high specificity and sensitivity in both the original cohort and the validation cohort. A further reported finding was that TCR beta sequences accurately predicted the HLA-A and HLA-B alleles for most subjects in the first cohort. Correlated functional status among segregating V segments might reflect linkage disequilibrium, but an unknown experimental factor could not be ruled out. In a later analysis, the rate of TCR association differed among HLA loci, with DRB1 alleles having the most associated TCRs and HLA-C alleles having the fewest. V-gene and J-gene trimming of TCR beta chains was associated with a missense DCLRE1C variant in a later genetic analysis, and the association was replicated in an independent cohort. In vitro tests confirmed that a few of the cytomegalovirus-associated TCR beta chains recognize cytomegalovirus antigens. Around 16 rarely observed V segments, including chromosome 9 orphons, were excluded from the earlier analysis of approximately 500 of the donors because counts were too low. Some IMGT-functional V segments, including TRBV6-2 and TRBV6-3, could not be distinguished by the 87-base-pair reads and were therefore excluded. When HLA alleles, especially DR and DQ, strongly co-occurred, TCR associations were difficult to assign to individual alleles. The study gave a list of more than 150 TCR beta chains associated with cytomegalovirus. In an earlier analysis of over 550 of the donors, most TCR beta V segments were observed in productive rearrangements about 90% or about 30% of the time, broadly matching IMGT annotations. A group of highly shared sequence variants was considered likely to be a technical artifact of the sequencing pipeline. In a later analysis, several top co-occurrence clusters were reported to appear linked to parvovirus B19, influenza, CMV and Epstein-Barr virus. While some public TCRs were present in many individuals, most TCR sequences turned up only very rarely across donors.

The chain is encoded by TRBV7-9 joined to TRBJ1-1, with 7 middle bases fitting TRBD1. This clonotype was sampled from a male donor in good health and CMV-seropositive. The sample consisted of PBMCs. The DNA sequence follows: TGTGCCAGCAGCGACAGGGCTGAAGCTTTCTTT. Its protein reads: CASSDRAEAFF.